This entry is about one T cell receptor (beta chain). Its antigen is currently unknown. The junction departs from germline at one end; a sequencing error may be responsible. The entry originates in a study of early T cells in non-severe SARS-CoV-2 infection. Study background: Chains were unpaired, as sequencing was done on bulk RNA from unsorted whole blood. Study-wide results and caveats: Matching with VDJdb favored anti-spike CD8 responses (missing private and CD4 specificities).

MiXCR, applied by TCRdb to the 5' RACE reads, yields one record per CDR3 protein. The data show roughly 80,000 distinct CDR3 sequences, about 14% seen once. Germline lookup yields CDR1 SNHLY and CDR2 FYNNEI. This CDR3 has 13 amino acids. The chain uses TRBV2 and TRBJ2-7, with 7 positions matching TRBD1. The source material was whole blood. The TCR sequence derives from an adult who was a healthcare worker with PCR-confirmed SARS-CoV-2 infection or an uninfected control (not recorded which). DNA of the CDR3: TGTGCCAGCAGCGTGGGACAGAGAGATTTGGTTATCTTC. Translation: CASSVGQRDLVIF.